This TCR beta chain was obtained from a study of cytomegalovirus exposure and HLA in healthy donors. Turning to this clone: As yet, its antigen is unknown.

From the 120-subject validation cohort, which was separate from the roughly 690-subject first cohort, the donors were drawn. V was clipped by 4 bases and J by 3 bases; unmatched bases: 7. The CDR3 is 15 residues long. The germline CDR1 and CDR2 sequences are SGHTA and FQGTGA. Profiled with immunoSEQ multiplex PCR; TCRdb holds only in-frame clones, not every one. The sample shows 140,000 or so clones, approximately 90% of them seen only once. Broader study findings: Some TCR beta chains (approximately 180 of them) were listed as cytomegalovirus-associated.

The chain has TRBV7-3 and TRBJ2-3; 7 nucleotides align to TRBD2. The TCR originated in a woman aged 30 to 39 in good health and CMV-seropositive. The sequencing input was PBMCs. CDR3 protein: CASSYTSVSTDTQYF. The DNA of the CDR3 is TGTGCCAGCAGCTACACTAGCGTCAGTACAGATACGCAGTATTTT.